Below are 25 T cell receptor beta chains sequenced from a single sample in a study of PD-1 blockade in classical Hodgkin lymphoma. In every patient, relapse followed autologous stem cell transplantation, while exposure to brentuximab vedotin differed. The repertoire was sequenced with immunoSEQ multiplex PCR; TCRdb's copy has only in-frame clones and lacks some. The table records some 100,000 clones, around nine tenths of them present only once. The sequenced sample was peripheral blood mononuclear cells (PBMCs), obtained before the second cycle of nivolumab. The receptors come from a human donor with classical Hodgkin lymphoma.

The chain combines TRBV6-6 with TRBJ1-1, with TRBD1 matching 11 bases. CDR3 length: 14 residues. V was pared by 2 bases and J by 9 bases, with 5 bases of the junction left unmatched. Germline V CDR1 and CDR2: MNHNY, SVGAGI (reference sequence). In DNA form, the CDR3 reads TGTGCCAGCAGTTACGAAGGGACAGGGGGTAAAGCTTTCTTT. Residues: CASSYEGTGGKAFF.

The chain uses TRBV23-1 and TRBJ2-5; D may match TRBD1 or TRBD2 (6 bases each). TRBV23-1 is classed as an ORF, of uncertain function. V lost 6 bases, J lost 2 bases, and 19 bases lay in between. The CDR3 runs 16 residues. DNA for the CDR3: TGCGCCAGCAGATATGGGGGGCAGGGACATCAAGAGACCCAGTACTTC. It specifies CASRYGGQGHQETQYF.

The count of this clone is one. This chain joins TRBV5-4 and TRBJ2-1; 8 nucleotides agree with TRBD1. CDR1 and CDR2 from the germline V gene are SGHNT and YYREEE (reference sequence). The V and J ends lost 3 bases and 5 bases, in that order; junction bases with no gene match: 7. The CDR3 totals 15 residues. This CDR3 is CASSSTDRADNEQFF. The CDR3 nucleotides read TGTGCCAGCAGCTCAACGGACAGGGCCGACAATGAGCAGTTCTTC.

The CDR3 DNA sequence: TGTGCCAGCAGCTATTCCGGGACAGGCGTAAATCAGCCCCAGCATTTT. This gives the protein CASSYSGTGVNQPQHF. The V call is TRBV5-6, the J call TRBJ1-5, with 8 bases identical to TRBD1. J gave up 4 bases and V 3 bases, and 9 bases lay outside the gene matches. This CDR3 region has 16 residues. Germline loops: CDR1 SGHDT, CDR2 YYEEEE.

V gene TRBV12-2 combines with J gene TRBJ1-6. TRBV12-2 is given as a pseudogene. The CDR3 length is 20 residues. CDR3 bases: TGTGCAAGTCGCTTAGGGGTTTCAGGACGGGGAAGCTCCTATAATTCACCCCTCCACTTT. This codes for CASRLGVSGRGSSYNSPLHF.

This clone was found a few times. This chain links TRBV6-1 with TRBJ1-5; the match to TRBD1 covers 7 bases. Germline CDR1 reads MNHNS; CDR2 reads SASEGT. This CDR3 contains 13 residues. V was pared by 6 bases and J by 6 bases, with 5 bases of the junction left unmatched. In DNA form, the CDR3 reads TGTGCCAGCAGAGACAGGGAGGTTCAGCCCCAGCATTTT. Its translation is CASRDREVQPQHF.

The V gene is TRBV29-1, the J gene TRBJ2-1, with D possibly being TRBD1 or TRBD2 (6 bases each). Looked up from germline, CDR1 is SQVTM and CDR2 is ANQGSEA. The CDR3 totals 14 residues. V lost 4 bases, J lost 10 bases, and 20 bases lay in between. This chain's CDR3 is CSVGSGLPGGEQFF. CDR3 DNA sequence: TGCAGCGTTGGGAGCGGACTACCCGGGGGCGAGCAGTTCTTC.

The DNA of the CDR3 is TGTGCCAGCAGCCAAGATCCTAGCGGGGGGGCTGAGACCCAGTACTTC. Protein: CASSQDPSGGAETQYF. The chain is built from TRBV4-2 and TRBJ2-5; 12 bases are shared with TRBD2. The V gene end was trimmed by 0 bases and the J gene end by 5 bases; junction bases not matched to a gene: 4. Germline CDR1 reads LGHNA; CDR2 reads YNFKEQ. This CDR3 spans 16 amino acids.

The chain combines TRBV5-5 with TRBJ1-3; no clear D gene. There are 11 residues in the CDR3. Germline V gene sequence: CDR1 SGHKS, CDR2 YYEKEE (reference sequence). Between the trimmed V and J ends, which lost 4 bases and 11 bases, there was a span of 10 bases. CDR3 protein: CASSPPAPIYF. DNA for the CDR3: TGTGCCAGCAGCCCCCCTGCCCCCATATATTTT.

V and J are TRBV10-3 and TRBJ2-2, with unresolved D. The CDR3 runs 14 residues. V gave up 5 bases and J gave up 2 bases, with 9 bases separating them. Germline V CDR1 and CDR2: ENHRY, SYGVKD. The CDR3 DNA reads as TGTGCCATCAGTCCGGAATTAAACACCGGGGAGCTGTTTTTT. It codes for CAISPELNTGELFF.

The chain joins TRBV27 to TRBJ1-1, with no clear D. The germline V gene encodes CDR1 MNHEY and CDR2 SMNVEV (reference sequence). The CDR3 is 13 residues long. Trimming stripped 5 bases from V and 1 base from J, with 8 bases between. The CDR3 loop reads CASSMVRNTEAFF. CDR3 sequence (DNA): TGTGCCAGCAGTATGGTACGGAACACTGAAGCTTTCTTT.

The rearrangement links TRBV7-6 to TRBJ1-1, with a possible D match to TRBD1 (5 bases). Between the trimmed V and J ends, which lost 2 bases and 2 bases, there was a span of 9 bases. Germline V gene sequence: CDR1 SGHVS, CDR2 FNYEAQ. The CDR3 has 14 amino acids. The CDR3 nucleotides are TGTGCCAGCAGCTTACCCGGGGGAAACACTGAAGCTTTCTTT. Its translation is CASSLPGGNTEAFF.

This clone was picked up a small number of times. The CDR3: CASSLDGDLTYEQYF. In DNA, the CDR3 is TGCGCCAGCAGCCTCGATGGGGACCTTACCTACGAGCAGTACTTC. The chain employs TRBV5-1 and TRBJ2-7; the D gene could be TRBD1 or TRBD2 (5 bases each). Trimming shortened V by 4 bases and J by 2 bases, and 16 bases separated the two germline ends. Germline V CDR1 and CDR2: SGHRS, YFSETQ. The CDR3 spans 15 residues.

Only a few counts were recorded for this clone. The chain combines TRBV2 with TRBJ1-2; D is uncertain. Germline CDR1 SNHLY, CDR2 FYNNEI. Deletions cut 3 bases from V and 7 bases from J, with 12 bases between. The CDR3 runs 13 residues. This CDR3 reads CASSELLLGGYTF. CDR3 DNA sequence: TGTGCCAGCAGTGAGCTCCTTCTGGGTGGCTACACCTTC.

The chain employs TRBV6-4 and TRBJ2-6; D could derive from TRBD1 or TRBD2 (5 bases each). Deletions cut 3 bases from V and 3 bases from J, with 9 bases between. This CDR3 has 15 residues. Germline values: CDR1 MRHNA, CDR2 SNTAGT. As DNA, the CDR3 is TGTGCCAGCAGTGATGAGGGGAGTGGGGCCAACGTCCTGACTTTC. Translating gives CASSDEGSGANVLTF.

The table lists this clone with a few counts. This chain connects TRBV20-1 to TRBJ1-1; the D is unclear. Germline assignment: CDR1 DFQATT and CDR2 SNEGSKA (reference sequence). The CDR3 has 11 amino acids. V was clipped by 0 bases and J by 8 bases, with 7 bases between them. For the CDR3, the DNA is TGCAGTGCTAGAGAGGGTAGGGAAGCTTTCTTT. It is translated as CSAREGREAFF.

The chain is built from TRBV7-2 and TRBJ1-1; tentatively, D is TRBD1 (5 bases). This CDR3 spans 16 amino acids. Looked up from germline, CDR1 is SGHTA and CDR2 is FQGNSA. V shed 3 bases and J shed 1 base, with 15 bases lying between them. The CDR3 sequence: CASSFSPGPTNTEAFF. As DNA, the CDR3 is TGTGCCAGCAGCTTTTCGCCGGGACCGACGAACACTGAAGCTTTCTTT.

In DNA form, the CDR3 reads TGTGCCAGCAGCCGGGACAGGGGGTTGGAGACCCAGTACTTC. It specifies CASSRDRGLETQYF. The J gene is TRBJ2-5, the V gene TRBV6-1; 11 bases map to TRBD1. This CDR3 has 14 amino acids. Germline assignment: CDR1 MNHNS and CDR2 SASEGT. Trimming removed 6 bases from V and 5 bases from J; junction bases left unmatched: 5.

The rearrangement links TRBV7-9 to TRBJ1-5; D remains unclear. Trimming shortened V by 3 bases and J by 6 bases, and 12 bases separated the two germline ends. The CDR3 is 14 amino acids. The V gene's germline CDR1 is SEHNR and CDR2 FQNEAQ (reference sequence). CDR3 amino acids: CASSLGQVGQPQHF. CDR3 sequence (DNA): TGTGCCAGCAGCTTGGGCCAGGTTGGTCAGCCCCAGCATTTT.

The rearrangement links TRBV10-2 to TRBJ2-3, with 7 bases aligning to TRBD2. Per germline, CDR1 WSHSY and CDR2 SAAADI. Trimming cost V 6 bases and J 3 bases; bases outside gene matches: 9. The CDR3 spans 15 residues. The CDR3: CASSPGLENTDTQYF. CDR3 DNA sequence: TGCGCCAGCAGCCCCGGACTAGAGAATACAGATACGCAGTATTTT.

The J gene is TRBJ2-4, the V gene TRBV9; D unresolved. Germline lookup yields CDR1 SGDLS and CDR2 YYNGEE. This CDR3 region has 15 residues. The V and J ends lost 0 bases and 5 bases respectively, with 12 bases between them. This CDR3 reads CASSVGSRKENIQYF. In DNA, the CDR3 is TGTGCCAGCAGCGTAGGCTCCCGGAAGGAAAACATTCAGTACTTC.

CDR3 region: CSAVTGFIGNTIYF. As DNA, the CDR3 is TGCAGCGCCGTGACAGGATTTATTGGAAACACCATATATTTT. The chain combines TRBV29-1 with TRBJ1-3, with D maybe TRBD1 (6 bases). The CDR3 totals 14 residues. V dropped 7 bases and J dropped 3 bases, with 16 bases sitting between them. Germline values: CDR1 SQVTM, CDR2 ANQGSEA.

The genes are TRBV10-1 and TRBJ2-5, with a possible D match to TRBD1 (5 bases). The J call may not be correct, given that the DNA end is closer to TRBJ2-7. The V gene's germline CDR1 is WNHNN and CDR2 SYGVQD (reference sequence). CDR3 length: 13 residues. The CDR3 nucleotides are TGCGCCAGCAGTGGGGGCCGCTCCTACGAGCAGTACTTC. Encoded protein: CASSGGRSYEQYF.

The V call is TRBV5-1, the J call TRBJ2-5; D is ambiguous. Germline V CDR1 and CDR2: SGHRS, YFSETQ. CDR3 size: 15 residues. V dropped 6 bases and J dropped 5 bases, with 20 bases sitting between them. The CDR3 coding sequence is TGCGCCAGCACGGACCTTTCCGTGGGTGGGGAGACCCAGTACTTC. Translating gives CASTDLSVGGETQYF.

This rearrangement joins TRBV7-3 to TRBJ2-3; TRBD1 matches 9 bases. V trimming: 5 bases; J trimming: 0 bases; junction bases outside the gene matches: 12. The CDR3 is 18 amino acids. Germline assignment: CDR1 SGHTA and CDR2 FQGTGA. CDR3 sequence (DNA): TGTGCCAGCAGCCGAAATACAGGGGGCCATCCTAGCACAGATACGCAGTATTTT. This translates into CASSRNTGGHPSTDTQYF.